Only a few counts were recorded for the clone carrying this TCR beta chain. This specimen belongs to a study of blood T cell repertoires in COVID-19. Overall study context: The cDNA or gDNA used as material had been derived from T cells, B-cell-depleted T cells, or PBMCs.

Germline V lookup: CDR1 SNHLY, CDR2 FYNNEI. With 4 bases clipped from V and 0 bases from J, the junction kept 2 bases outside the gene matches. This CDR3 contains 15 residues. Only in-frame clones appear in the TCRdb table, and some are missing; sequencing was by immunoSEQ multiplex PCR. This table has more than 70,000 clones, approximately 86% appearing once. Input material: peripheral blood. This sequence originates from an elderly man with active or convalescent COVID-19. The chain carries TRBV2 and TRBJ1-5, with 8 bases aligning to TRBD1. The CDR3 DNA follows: TGTGCCAGCAGTGTACAGGGGGGTAGCAATCAGCCCCAGCATTTT. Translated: CASSVQGGSNQPQHF. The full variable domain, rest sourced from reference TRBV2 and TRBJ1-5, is EPEVTQTPSHQVTQMGQEVILRCVPISNHLYFYWYRQILGQKVEFLVSFYNNEISEKSEIFDDQFSVERPDGSNFTLKIRSTKLEDSAMYFCASSVQGGSNQPQHFGDGTRLSIL.